The clone carrying this T cell receptor beta chain was counted ten times or more. The data belong to a study of T cells in Graves' hyperthyroidism and ophthalmopathy. Researchers took RNA transcripts and amplified the TCR beta CDR3 regions from them. The HTBI primer set was used in a first-round RT-PCR of the TCR CDR3. A single record per CDR3 protein comes from TCRdb applying MiXCR to the multiplex PCR reads. The sample holds roughly 600,000 distinct CDR3 sequences, more than 14% seen once. The CDR3 sequence is 13 residues long. The germline V and J ends were trimmed by 4 bases and 2 bases, with 6 bases remaining between them. Germline V gene lookup returns CDR1 SGHAT and CDR2 FQNNGV.

The TCR comes from a woman aged 50 to 65 with Graves' ophthalmopathy. This rearrangement joins TRBV11-2 to TRBJ2-1; D is ambiguous. Sequenced material: blood. This CDR3 reads CASSSVTYNEQFF. In nucleotides, the CDR3 is TGTGCCAGCAGCTCTGTCACCTACAATGAGCAGTTCTTC.